These 18 T cell receptor beta chains originate from one sample sequenced in a study of persistence of HIV-infected CD4 T cells. This was the immunoSEQ version 4 assay in survey mode. Generated by immunoSEQ multiplex PCR, the TCRdb table keeps only in-frame clones and is missing some. This table holds approximately 20,000 clones, over 55% found once. The stimulus was an HIV-1 Gag 15-mer peptide pool, about 1 ug/peptide/mL. Sorting selected CD4+ T cells upregulating both CD40 ligand and CD69. These receptors have no identified antigens. The starting material was CD4+ T cells sorted from PBMCs after roughly 18-hour stimulation, obtained from a patient who received antiretroviral therapy. Source of these receptors: an adult woman with HIV who was CMV-seropositive.

This chain joins TRBV12-3 or TRBV12-4 and TRBJ2-1; D is perhaps TRBD1 (5 bases). The CDR3 runs to 13 residues. The ends were cut back, 6 bases at V and 9 bases at J, with 15 bases in the middle. The CDR3: CASRTDNGREQFF. CDR3 nucleotide sequence: TGTGCCAGCAGGACGGACAATGGGCGTGAGCAGTTCTTC.

The chain is built from TRBV9 and TRBJ2-1, with D possibly being TRBD1 or TRBD2 (6 bases each). The CDR3 runs to 14 residues. CDR1 and CDR2 (germline): SGDLS, YYNGEE. Trimming stripped 0 bases from V and 6 bases from J, with 10 bases between. The CDR3 sequence is CASSVGGAFNEQFF. The DNA for the CDR3 is TGTGCCAGCAGCGTAGGGGGGGCCTTCAATGAGCAGTTCTTC.

The rearrangement joins TRBV6-6 to TRBJ2-3; TRBD2 aligns across 10 bases. CDR1 is MNHNY and CDR2 is SVGAGI in the germline V gene (reference sequence). Trimming cost V 6 bases and J 3 bases; bases outside gene matches: 9. This CDR3 is 16 amino acids long. CDR3 coding DNA: TGTGCCAGCAGAAATATAGCGGGGGGAGTTACAGATACGCAGTATTTT. This translates into CASRNIAGGVTDTQYF.

The chain combines TRBV5-1 with TRBJ1-1, with D possibly matching TRBD1 (5 bases). The CDR3 loop spans 15 amino acids. Trimming removed 5 bases from V and 4 bases from J, with 18 bases in between. Germline V lookup: CDR1 SGHRS, CDR2 YFSETQ. Written as DNA, the CDR3 is TGCGCCAGCAGTTCCACATCCGCGGGGGGCACTGAAGCTTTCTTT. Translated, it gives CASSSTSAGGTEAFF. The full variable domain, its missing parts supplied by reference TRBV5-1 and TRBJ1-1, is KAGVTQTPRYLIKTRGQQVTLSCSPISGHRSVSWYQQTPGQGLQFLFEYFSETQRNKGNFPGRFSGRQFSNSRSEMNVSTLELGDSALYLCASSSTSAGGTEAFFGQGTRLTVV.

The V and J genes are TRBV19 and TRBJ1-2; the match to TRBD1 covers 8 bases. The length of the CDR3 is 14 residues. Germline V gene lookup returns CDR1 LNHDA and CDR2 SQIVND (reference sequence). After removal of 4 bases from V and 4 bases from J, the junction contained 5 bases not matched to a gene. The CDR3 coding sequence is TGTGCCAGTAGTACGTGGGACAGGATCTATGGCTACACCTTC. Translating gives CASSTWDRIYGYTF.

V gene TRBV16 combines with J gene TRBJ2-7; the D is unclear. CDR1 is KGHSY, CDR2 FQNENV, per germline. The V and J ends lost 0 bases and 0 bases respectively, with 6 bases between them. This CDR3 contains 14 residues. The chain's CDR3 is CASSQSLASYEQYF. DNA of the CDR3: TGTGCCAGCAGCCAATCACTGGCCTCCTACGAGCAGTACTTC.

This sequence joins TRBV5-1 and TRBJ2-7; 11 bases are shared with TRBD2. V shed 4 bases, J shed 5 bases, and the junction held 8 bases outside the gene matches. The CDR3 has 15 amino acids. From germline, CDR1 is SGHRS and CDR2 YFSETQ. In nucleotides, the CDR3 is TGCGCCAGCAGCCCGTTAGCGGGGGGGCCGAACGAGCAGTACTTC. Amino acid sequence: CASSPLAGGPNEQYF.

This clone was counted between two and nine times. V and J are TRBV6-5 and TRBJ1-1; no reliable D call. The CDR3 is 14 amino acids. Germline CDR1 is MNHEY and CDR2 is SVGAGI. The V and J ends lost 2 bases and 1 base respectively, with 8 bases between them. CDR3 in amino acids: CASSYDFSNTEAFF. In DNA form, the CDR3 reads TGTGCCAGCAGTTACGACTTTTCGAACACTGAAGCTTTCTTT.

This clone rates as medium-sized. The CDR3 protein is CASSLDLVPSYEQYV. The CDR3 DNA reads as TGCGCCAGCAGCTTGGATCTAGTTCCCTCGTACGAGCAGTACGTC. This chain joins TRBV5-1 and TRBJ2-7, with D hard to call. The germline V gene encodes CDR1 SGHRS and CDR2 YFSETQ. This CDR3 has 15 amino acids. Trimming stripped 0 bases from V and 4 bases from J, with 14 bases between.

In regard to this clone: The same CDR3 is also encoded by other DNA sequences in this sample. CDR3 sequence: CASSPRDRAYEQYF. CDR3 DNA sequence: TGTGCCAGCAGTCCCCGGGACAGGGCTTACGAGCAGTACTTC. The chain carries TRBV27 and TRBJ2-7, with TRBD1 matching over 9 bases. CDR3 size: 14 residues. The V segment lost 5 bases and the J segment 4 bases; nucleotides outside the gene matches: 6. Germline CDR1 reads MNHEY; CDR2 reads SMNVEV (reference sequence).

The rearrangement joins TRBV2 to TRBJ1-6; tentative D call: TRBD1 (5 bases). The CDR3 length is 15 residues. Germline V gene lookup returns CDR1 SNHLY and CDR2 FYNNEI. V was cut by 8 bases and J by 6 bases, with 17 bases left in between. The CDR3 sequence: CASEENRGGNSPLHF. The CDR3 region has the DNA TGTGCCAGCGAGGAGAACCGGGGGGGTAATTCACCCCTCCACTTT.

This clone appeared a few times. The chain recombines TRBV30 with TRBJ1-1; perhaps TRBD1 as D (5 bases). The CDR3 extends over 13 amino acids. V was clipped by 5 bases and J by 1 base, with 11 bases between them. The germline CDR1 and CDR2 sequences are GTSNPN and SVGIG (reference sequence). As DNA, the CDR3 is TGTGCCTGGGCCCAACAGGAGAACACTGAAGCTTTCTTT. This sequence encodes CAWAQQENTEAFF.

The V call is TRBV18, the J call TRBJ1-4, with no clear D. Germline CDR1 is KGHSH and CDR2 is LQKENI. The germline V and J ends were trimmed by 3 bases and 0 bases, with 11 bases remaining between them. CDR3 length equals 16 residues. Here the CDR3 reads CASSPTRLTTNEKLFF. CDR3 in DNA: TGTGCCAGCTCACCGACGCGTCTCACAACTAATGAAAAACTGTTTTTT.

V usage is TRBV5-4 and J usage is TRBJ2-1; D remains unclear. This CDR3 spans 15 amino acids. In germline, CDR1 is SGHNT, CDR2 YYREEE (reference sequence). Trimming removed 4 bases from V and 0 bases from J, with 11 bases in between. The CDR3 is CASSKVSSSYNEQFF. CDR3 in DNA: TGTGCCAGCAGCAAAGTCTCGAGCTCCTACAATGAGCAGTTCTTC.

The gene calls are TRBV5-6 and TRBJ1-5; D gene uncertain. The germline V gene encodes CDR1 SGHDT and CDR2 YYEEEE. The CDR3 has 13 amino acids. V gave up 0 bases and J gave up 4 bases, with 5 bases separating them. The CDR3 sequence: CASSLGPNQPQHF. As DNA, the CDR3 is TGTGCCAGCAGCTTGGGACCGAATCAGCCCCAGCATTTT.

The chain links TRBV5-5 to TRBJ1-2; 8 bases agree with TRBD1. Germline CDR1 reads SGHKS; CDR2 reads YYEKEE (reference sequence). J gave up 1 base and V 4 bases, and 6 bases lay outside the gene matches. The CDR3 spans 15 residues. The CDR3 sequence: CASSTDRGYNYGYTF. The CDR3 DNA is TGTGCCAGCAGCACCGACAGGGGATATAACTATGGCTACACCTTC.

The chain employs TRBV6-6 and TRBJ1-5; D is possibly TRBD1 (5 bases). Trimming removed 3 bases at V and 3 bases at J, with 12 bases between. Germline CDR1 MNHNY, CDR2 SVGAGI (reference sequence). This CDR3 contains 15 residues. For the CDR3, the DNA is TGTGCCAGCAGTTATCTCGGGGGTCTCAATCAGCCCCAGCATTTT. Translation gives CASSYLGGLNQPQHF.

By its share, this clone is medium-sized. The gene calls are TRBV5-6 and TRBJ1-6; D not certain. In germline, CDR1 is SGHDT, CDR2 YYEEEE. The CDR3 is 13 amino acids. Trimming took 1 base from V and 7 from J, leaving 6 bases between them. The CDR3 sequence: CASSLRENSPLHF. CDR3 in DNA: TGTGCCAGCAGCTTGAGGGAGAATTCACCCCTCCACTTT.